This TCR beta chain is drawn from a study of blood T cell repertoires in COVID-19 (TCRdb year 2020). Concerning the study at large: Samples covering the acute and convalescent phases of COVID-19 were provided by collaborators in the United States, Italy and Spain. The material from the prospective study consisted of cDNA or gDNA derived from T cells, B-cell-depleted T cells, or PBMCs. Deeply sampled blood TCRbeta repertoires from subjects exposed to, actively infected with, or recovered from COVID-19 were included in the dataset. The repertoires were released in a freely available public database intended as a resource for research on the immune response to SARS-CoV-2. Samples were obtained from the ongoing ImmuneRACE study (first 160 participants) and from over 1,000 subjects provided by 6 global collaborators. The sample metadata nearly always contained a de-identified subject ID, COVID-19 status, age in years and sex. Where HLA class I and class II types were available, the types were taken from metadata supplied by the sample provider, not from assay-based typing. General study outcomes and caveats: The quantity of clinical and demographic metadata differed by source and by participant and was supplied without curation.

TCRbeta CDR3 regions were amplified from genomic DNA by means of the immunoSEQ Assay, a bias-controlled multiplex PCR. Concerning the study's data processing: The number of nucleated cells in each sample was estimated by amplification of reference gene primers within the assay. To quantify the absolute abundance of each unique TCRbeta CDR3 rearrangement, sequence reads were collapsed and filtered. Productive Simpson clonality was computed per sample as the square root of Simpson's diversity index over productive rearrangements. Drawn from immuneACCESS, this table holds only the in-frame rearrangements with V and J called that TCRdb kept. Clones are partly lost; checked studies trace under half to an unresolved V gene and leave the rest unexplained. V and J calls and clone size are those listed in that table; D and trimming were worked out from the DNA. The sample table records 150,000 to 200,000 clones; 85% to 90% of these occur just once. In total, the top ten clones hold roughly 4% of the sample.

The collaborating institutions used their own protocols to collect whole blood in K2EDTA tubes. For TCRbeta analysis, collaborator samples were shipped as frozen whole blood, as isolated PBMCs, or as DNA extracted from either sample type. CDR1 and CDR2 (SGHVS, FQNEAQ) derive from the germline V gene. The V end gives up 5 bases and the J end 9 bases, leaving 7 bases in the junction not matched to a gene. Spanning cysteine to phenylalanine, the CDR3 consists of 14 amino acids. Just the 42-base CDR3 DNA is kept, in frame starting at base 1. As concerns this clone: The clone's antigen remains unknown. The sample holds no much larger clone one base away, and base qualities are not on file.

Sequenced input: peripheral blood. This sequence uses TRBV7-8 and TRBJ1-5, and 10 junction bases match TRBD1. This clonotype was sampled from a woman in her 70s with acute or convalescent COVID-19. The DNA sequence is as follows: TGTGCCAGCAGCCAGGACAGGGGGGACCGGCCCCAGCATTTT. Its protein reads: CASSQDRGDRPQHF.